One and the same sample provided the 23 T cell receptor beta chains below, sequenced in a study of early stage breast cancer tumors. Here immunoSEQ multiplex PCR was the method, and the copy in TCRdb shows in-frame clones only, minus some. The table has roughly 10,000 clones, 60% to 80% seen once. Sequencing was done on a sample of normal breast tissue next to the tumor. The receptors were sampled from a person aged 55 to 70 with breast cancer.

The chain links TRBV6-6 to TRBJ1-2; weak D call: TRBD1 (6 bases). The CDR3 length is 16 residues. Germline-derived CDR1 and CDR2 are MNHNY and SVGAGI (reference sequence). Deletions cut 6 bases from V and 2 bases from J, with 19 bases between. CDR3 nucleotides: TGTGCCAGCAGATCCAACGGGGGGGGCTCCAACTATGGCTACACCTTC. Protein: CASRSNGGGSNYGYTF.

This clone appeared once. The genes are TRBV19 and TRBJ1-5; D is unclear. Trimming cost V 0 bases and J 0 bases, with 6 bases left between them. The CDR3 has 15 residues. Germline V gene data show CDR1 as LNHDA and CDR2 as SQIVND (reference sequence). CDR3 sequence: CASSIDRYSNQPQHF. In DNA form, the CDR3 reads TGTGCCAGTAGTATAGACAGATATAGCAATCAGCCCCAGCATTTT.

This clone has just one count. Other DNA variants within this sample encode the same CDR3. The chain is built from TRBV5-4 and TRBJ1-6, with D perhaps TRBD1 (5 bases). Deletions cut 2 bases from V and 7 bases from J, with 10 bases between. This CDR3 has 14 amino acids. Looked up from germline, CDR1 is SGHNT and CDR2 is YYREEE (reference sequence). In nucleotides, the CDR3 is TGTGCCAGCAGCTTCAGGGCATACAATTCACCCCTCCACTTT. It specifies CASSFRAYNSPLHF.

The chain recombines TRBV6-1 with TRBJ1-5, with 10 bases that match TRBD1. Unmatched junction bases numbered 7, after V lost 8 bases and J lost 3 bases. Germline CDR1 reads MNHNS; CDR2 reads SASEGT. The CDR3 extends over 15 amino acids. CDR3 loop: CASGGTGVDNQPQHF. Here the CDR3 DNA reads TGTGCCAGCGGAGGGACAGGGGTCGACAATCAGCCCCAGCATTTT.

This clone was seen a handful of times. The V gene is TRBV11-2, the J gene TRBJ2-3; TRBD2 matches 7 bases. The CDR3 runs to 15 residues. From germline, CDR1 is SGHAT and CDR2 FQNNGV. V was clipped by 3 bases and J by 2 bases; unmatched bases: 5. The CDR3 DNA sequence: TGTGCCAGCAGCTTGTTGGGGGGGTTCACAGATACGCAGTATTTT. It specifies CASSLLGGFTDTQYF.

V gene TRBV5-4 combines with J gene TRBJ2-5, with 10 positions matching TRBD2. Germline V gene lookup returns CDR1 SGHNT and CDR2 YYREEE (reference sequence). The CDR3 is 18 residues long. V lost 0 bases to trimming and J lost 1 base; unmatched junction nucleotides: 9. In DNA, the CDR3 is TGTGCCAGCAGCTTGGGGACGAGCGGGAGGGGGGGCCAAGAGACCCAGTACTTC. Translating it yields CASSLGTSGRGGQETQYF.

This chain uses TRBV5-4 with TRBJ2-3; possibly TRBD2 for D (5 bases). Germline CDR1 SGHNT, CDR2 YYREEE (reference sequence). The CDR3 is 14 amino acids. Trimming cost V 5 bases and J 5 bases, with 15 bases left between them. CDR3 residues: CASRSRSEGDTQYF. The DNA of the CDR3 is TGTGCCAGCAGGTCTAGGAGTGAGGGAGATACGCAGTATTTT.

V and J are TRBV7-2 and TRBJ2-5, with 10 nucleotides matching TRBD1. Germline V gene lookup returns CDR1 SGHTA and CDR2 FQGNSA. The CDR3 spans 14 residues. V was clipped by 3 bases and J by 4 bases; unmatched bases: 2. The CDR3 nucleotides read TGTGCCAGCAGCTTGGACAGGGGGGGAGAGACCCAGTACTTC. It codes for CASSLDRGGETQYF.

This clone has a single count. The rearrangement joins TRBV2 to TRBJ2-1; the match to TRBD2 covers 11 bases. V was pared by 5 bases and J by 4 bases, with 4 bases of the junction left unmatched. The CDR3 has 15 amino acids. Germline V gene data show CDR1 as SNHLY and CDR2 as FYNNEI. CDR3 nucleotide sequence: TGTGCCAGCAGTACTAGCGGGGGAAGATACAATGAGCAGTTCTTC. It translates to CASSTSGGRYNEQFF.

Remarks on this clone: At one end the junction does not follow the germline gene, possibly because of a read error. The chain is built from TRBV5-1 and TRBJ1-6; 11 nucleotides align to TRBD1. CDR1 is SGHRS, CDR2 YFSETQ, per germline. This CDR3 comprises 12 residues. The chain's CDR3 is CASRPGTGGFSF. The CDR3 region has the DNA TGCGCCAGCAGACCAGGGACAGGGGGTTTTTCGTTT.

The chain is built from TRBV19 and TRBJ2-2; TRBD2 aligns across 8 bases. Trimming cost V 5 bases and J 5 bases; bases outside gene matches: 7. The CDR3 spans 15 residues. Germline V gene data show CDR1 as LNHDA and CDR2 as SQIVND (reference sequence). The CDR3 coding sequence is TGTGCCAGTAGTGTATTAGCGGGGTTGACCGGGGAGCTGTTTTTT. This encodes CASSVLAGLTGELFF.

This clone was seen more than once but under ten times. The chain uses TRBV4-3 and TRBJ2-2; TRBD2 matches 11 bases. In germline, CDR1 is LGHNA, CDR2 YSLEER. The CDR3 consists of 17 residues. V gave up 2 bases and J gave up 0 bases; unmatched junction bases: 2. As DNA, the CDR3 is TGCGCCAGCAGCCAAAGGGGACTAGCGGCGAACACCGGGGAGCTGTTTTTT. Encoded protein: CASSQRGLAANTGELFF.

This rearrangement joins TRBV2 to TRBJ2-7; possible D gene TRBD1, 6 bases. This CDR3 has 13 residues. CDR1 SNHLY and CDR2 FYNNEI come from the germline V gene. The V and J ends lost 6 bases and 0 bases respectively, with 9 bases between them. DNA of the CDR3: TGTGCCAGCAGCCGACAGGTCTCCTACGAGCAGTACTTC. Translating gives CASSRQVSYEQYF.

This clone was counted once. The J gene is TRBJ2-3, the V gene TRBV5-8, with TRBD2 matching 8 bases. CDR1 and CDR2 (germline): SGHTS, YDEGEE. V shed 2 bases and J 1 base; nucleotides not matched to a gene: 6. CDR3 size: 16 residues. The CDR3 reads CASSFAAGGGTDTQYF. The CDR3 DNA sequence: TGTGCCAGCAGCTTCGCGGCGGGAGGTGGCACAGATACGCAGTATTTT.

The chain employs TRBV20-1 and TRBJ1-2, with D hard to call. Germline CDR1 DFQATT, CDR2 SNEGSKA (reference sequence). The CDR3 sequence is 10 residues long. Trimming took off 6 bases at V and 4 bases at J, with 6 bases between the two ends. Written as DNA, the CDR3 is TGCAGTGCCCCAGGCTATGGCTACACCTTC. Translating gives CSAPGYGYTF.

V usage is TRBV25-1 and J usage is TRBJ1-1; no clear D gene. Germline V lookup: CDR1 MGHDK, CDR2 SYGVNS. Trimming removed 4 bases at V and 9 bases at J, with 12 bases between. The CDR3 sequence is 12 residues long. The CDR3 nucleotides read TGTGCCAGCAGTGGGATGGTTGGGCAAGCTTTCTTT. It translates to CASSGMVGQAFF.

This clone was observed a few times. CDR3 sequence reads: CASSLMTGPVQPQHF. CDR3 nucleotide sequence: TGTGCCAGCAGCTTAATGACAGGGCCGGTTCAGCCCCAGCATTTT. V and J are TRBV7-2 and TRBJ1-5, with 7 bases identical to TRBD1. With V trimmed by 2 bases and J by 6 bases, 7 bases remained unmatched. Germline CDR1 SGHTA, CDR2 FQGNSA. The CDR3 has 15 amino acids.

The rearrangement links TRBV11-3 to TRBJ2-3; TRBD2 is a possible D gene (6 bases). The CDR3 covers 14 residues. Germline values: CDR1 SGHNT, CDR2 YENEEA. Trimming removed 4 bases from V and 4 bases from J, with 12 bases in between. The CDR3, as DNA: TGTGCCAGCAGCTCCACGACTAGGGCAGATACGCAGTATTTT. Protein product: CASSSTTRADTQYF.

This chain links TRBV4-3 with TRBJ2-6; 7 bases fit TRBD1. CDR3 length: 15 residues. Germline lookup yields CDR1 LGHNA and CDR2 YSLEER. V was pared by 4 bases and J by 2 bases, with 2 bases of the junction left unmatched. In DNA, the CDR3 is TGCGCCAGCAGCCCGGGGACAGCTGGGGCCAACGTCCTGACTTTC. Translated: CASSPGTAGANVLTF.

This clone was observed a single time. V is TRBV19 and J is TRBJ1-2; tentative D call: TRBD1 (6 bases). The CDR3 has 16 residues. V lost 3 bases, J lost 2 bases, and 16 bases lay in between. Germline CDR1 and CDR2: LNHDA and SQIVND (reference sequence). CDR3 DNA: TGTGCCAGTAGTATCCACCAACAGGGCTTGAACTATGGCTACACCTTC. This translates into CASSIHQQGLNYGYTF.

This chain uses TRBV29-1 with TRBJ2-3; the match to TRBD2 covers 8 bases. CDR1 is SQVTM and CDR2 is ANQGSEA in the germline V gene. J lost 2 bases, V lost 3 bases, and 7 bases had no gene match. The CDR3 totals 15 residues. CDR3 region: CSVEGRREVTDTQYF. The CDR3 bases are TGCAGCGTTGAGGGTAGGCGGGAGGTCACAGATACGCAGTATTTT.

This clone was counted only a few times. The chain recombines TRBV7-9 with TRBJ2-1, with D tentatively TRBD2 (6 bases). V was shortened by 4 bases and J by 0 bases, with 7 bases between the two germline ends. This CDR3 comprises 14 residues. Germline assignment: CDR1 SEHNR and CDR2 FQNEAQ (reference sequence). CDR3 in DNA: TGTGCCAGCAGCTACGGGGGCTCCTACAATGAGCAGTTCTTC. Protein: CASSYGGSYNEQFF.

This clone is a singleton in its sample. The chain couples TRBV11-3 to TRBJ2-1, with D maybe TRBD2 (6 bases). CDR3 length: 14 amino acids. Trimming took 5 bases from V and 3 from J, leaving 11 bases between them. The germline CDR1 and CDR2 sequences are SGHNT and YENEEA. This CDR3 reads CASSASSGYNEQFF. CDR3 coding DNA: TGTGCCAGCAGCGCCAGTAGCGGCTACAATGAGCAGTTCTTC.